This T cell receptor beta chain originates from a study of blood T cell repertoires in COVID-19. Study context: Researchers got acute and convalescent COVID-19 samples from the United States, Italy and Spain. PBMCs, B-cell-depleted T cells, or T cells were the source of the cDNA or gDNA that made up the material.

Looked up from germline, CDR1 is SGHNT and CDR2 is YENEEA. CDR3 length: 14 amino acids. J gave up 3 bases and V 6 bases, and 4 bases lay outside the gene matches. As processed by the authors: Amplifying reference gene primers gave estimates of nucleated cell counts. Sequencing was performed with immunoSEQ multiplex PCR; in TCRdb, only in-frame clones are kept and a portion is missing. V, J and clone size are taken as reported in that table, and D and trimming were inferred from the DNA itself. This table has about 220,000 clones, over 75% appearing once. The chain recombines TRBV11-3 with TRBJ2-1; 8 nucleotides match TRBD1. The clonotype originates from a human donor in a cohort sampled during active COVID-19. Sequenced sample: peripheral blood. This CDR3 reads CASSGDRGYNEQFF. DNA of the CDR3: TGTGCCAGCAGTGGAGACAGGGGCTACAATGAGCAGTTCTTC.